The 18 T cell receptor beta chains given below trace back to one sample, sequenced in a study of a mutant IDH1 vaccine in newly diagnosed glioma. TCRdb keeps only in-frame clones here, not all; method: immunoSEQ multiplex PCR. Here the sample spans about 85,000 clones, just under 90% being singletons. Time point noted: week 47, end of study. With topical imiquimod, each dose of the vaccine consisted of 300 ug of mutant IDH1 20-mer peptide. For these TCRs, the target antigens are not known. The sequencing here drew on PBMCs, taken from a glioma patient whose treatment included an IDH1 peptide vaccine. The source of these receptors is a woman aged 50 to 60 with glioma.

The chain recombines TRBV5-1 with TRBJ2-7; 10 nucleotides match TRBD2. This CDR3 is 15 amino acids long. V shed 3 bases, J shed 1 base, and the junction held 4 bases outside the gene matches. The germline V gene has CDR1 SGHRS and CDR2 YFSETQ. The CDR3, as DNA: TGCGCCAGCAGCTCTAGCGGGAGTAGATCCTACGAGCAGTACTTC. Its protein is CASSSSGSRSYEQYF. The full variable domain, with the rest looked up from reference TRBV5-1 and TRBJ2-7, is KAGVTQTPRYLIKTRGQQVTLSCSPISGHRSVSWYQQTPGQGLQFLFEYFSETQRNKGNFPGRFSGRQFSNSRSEMNVSTLELGDSALYLCASSSSGSRSYEQYFGPGTRLTVT.

This chain joins TRBV7-2 and TRBJ2-7; D is ambiguous. CDR3 size: 14 residues. In germline, CDR1 is SGHTA, CDR2 FQGNSA. V lost 3 bases and J 0 bases, leaving 9 bases between the germline ends. The CDR3: CASSFGPASYEQYF. CDR3 DNA sequence: TGTGCCAGCAGCTTCGGACCGGCCTCCTACGAGCAGTACTTC.

This chain uses TRBV7-3 with TRBJ2-1; D gene uncertain. V was clipped by 4 bases and J by 3 bases, with 7 bases between them. CDR1 is SGHTA, CDR2 FQGTGA, per germline. This CDR3 region has 13 residues. The CDR3 here is CASSSWDYNEQFF. Here the CDR3 DNA reads TGTGCCAGCAGCTCATGGGACTACAATGAGCAGTTCTTC.

The chain has TRBV6-6 and TRBJ2-7; unclear D gene. CDR1 MNHNY and CDR2 SVGAGI come from the germline V gene (reference sequence). With 2 bases removed from V and 12 bases from J, the gap between germline ends came to 11 bases. The CDR3 totals 11 residues. The CDR3 DNA sequence: TGTGCCAGCAGTTACACCTGGACCTTGTACTTC. It translates to CASSYTWTLYF.

The rearrangement uses TRBV9 and TRBJ2-3; D not resolved. V gave up 0 bases and J gave up 2 bases, with 10 bases separating them. From germline, CDR1 is SGDLS and CDR2 YYNGEE. The CDR3 is 15 amino acids. CDR3 protein: CASSVEARNTDTQYF. Written as DNA, the CDR3 is TGTGCCAGCAGCGTAGAAGCACGGAACACAGATACGCAGTATTTT.

V and J are TRBV28 and TRBJ1-4, with D perhaps matching TRBD1 (6 bases). V lost 6 bases and J 4 bases, leaving 12 bases between the germline ends. The germline CDR1 and CDR2 sequences are MDHEN and SYDVKM. The CDR3 is made up of 14 amino acids. The CDR3 region is CASSLGGVNEKLFF. CDR3 bases: TGTGCCAGCAGCCTAGGGGGGGTTAATGAAAAACTGTTTTTT.

The V gene is TRBV27, the J gene TRBJ2-7, with 7 nucleotides matching TRBD2. This CDR3 region has 15 residues. The germline CDR1 and CDR2 sequences are MNHEY and SMNVEV (reference sequence). V trimming: 0 bases; J trimming: 3 bases; junction bases outside the gene matches: 5. The CDR3, as DNA: TGTGCCAGCAGTTTATCCGGCGGGAGTCTCTACGAGCAGTACTTC. Its protein product is CASSLSGGSLYEQYF.

This rearrangement joins TRBV18 to TRBJ1-3, with no clear D. Deletions cut 2 bases from V and 2 bases from J, with 7 bases between. CDR1 and CDR2 (germline): KGHSH, LQKENI. The CDR3 consists of 14 residues. CDR3 nucleotides: TGTGCCAGCTCACCAAATAATGCTGGAAACACCATATATTTT. Its translation is CASSPNNAGNTIYF.

V and J are TRBV28 and TRBJ1-4, with a weak D call TRBD1 (5 bases). Germline loops: CDR1 MDHEN, CDR2 SYDVKM. Trimming removed 3 bases at V and 2 bases at J, with 10 bases between. The CDR3 runs 15 residues. For the CDR3, the DNA is TGTGCCAGCAGTTTTCCGACAGTTACTAATGAAAAACTGTTTTTT. As protein: CASSFPTVTNEKLFF.

The rearrangement links TRBV5-4 to TRBJ2-1, with 15 bases identical to TRBD2. There are 16 residues in the CDR3. Germline CDR1 is SGHNT and CDR2 is YYREEE (reference sequence). With V trimmed by 7 bases and J by 9 bases, 11 bases remained unmatched. The CDR3 DNA reads as TGTGCCAGCGGCACGTGGACTAGCGGGAGGGGGGGTGAGCAGTTCTTC. This translates into CASGTWTSGRGGEQFF.

The chain is built from TRBV6-5 and TRBJ2-7, with D maybe TRBD2 (6 bases). V shed 5 bases and J shed 9 bases, with 11 bases lying between them. CDR3 length: 11 residues. Germline values: CDR1 MNHEY, CDR2 SVGAGI. The CDR3 is CASSSGPGQYF. CDR3 DNA: TGTGCCAGCAGTAGCGGGCCAGGGCAGTACTTC.

The chain recombines TRBV5-1 with TRBJ2-2; D is undetermined. The CDR3 has 14 amino acids. Germline assignment: CDR1 SGHRS and CDR2 YFSETQ. The V end was cut by 5 bases, the J end by 2 bases, with 10 bases between. This chain's CDR3 is CASSMKGNTGELFF. In nucleotides, the CDR3 is TGCGCCAGCAGTATGAAGGGCAACACCGGGGAGCTGTTTTTT.

V gene TRBV6-5 combines with J gene TRBJ2-5, with a possible D match to TRBD2 (6 bases). Germline V gene sequence: CDR1 MNHEY, CDR2 SVGAGI. The V gene lost 5 bases and the J gene lost 5 bases, with 15 bases spanning the gap. This CDR3 has 14 residues. The DNA of the CDR3 is TGTGCCAGCAGTCAGAAGCGGGCGCGGGAGACCCAGTACTTC. Amino acid sequence: CASSQKRARETQYF.

The J gene is TRBJ2-2, the V gene TRBV2; 9 bases are a match to TRBD1. This CDR3 is 15 amino acids long. Germline V gene data show CDR1 as SNHLY and CDR2 as FYNNEI. The V and J ends lost 6 bases and 5 bases, in that order; junction bases with no gene match: 7. In DNA form, the CDR3 reads TGTGCCAGCAGAACCGGGACAGGGATGACCGGGGAGCTGTTTTTT. Its protein is CASRTGTGMTGELFF.

This clone has more than one count but fewer than ten. The chain uses TRBV5-4 and TRBJ1-1; maybe TRBD1 (5 bases). This CDR3 region has 12 residues. Trimming pared 1 base from V and 10 bases from J, leaving 11 bases between. Germline assignment: CDR1 SGHNT and CDR2 YYREEE (reference sequence). The CDR3 loop reads CASSLQGLGAFF. CDR3 DNA sequence: TGTGCCAGCAGCTTGCAGGGTCTTGGAGCTTTCTTT.

The CDR3 sequence: CASSYEGQGYNEQFF. The DNA for the CDR3 is TGTGCCAGCAGTTACGAGGGACAGGGGTACAATGAGCAGTTCTTC. This chain joins TRBV6-5 and TRBJ2-1; 10 nucleotides align to TRBD1. Germline CDR1 MNHEY, CDR2 SVGAGI. Unmatched junction bases numbered 2, after V lost 2 bases and J lost 4 bases. This CDR3 has 15 residues.

This clone has a single count. V gene TRBV6-5 combines with J gene TRBJ1-3, with TRBD1 as a possible D gene (6 bases). The CDR3 covers 15 residues. The ends were cut back, 7 bases at V and 4 bases at J, with 17 bases in the middle. CDR1 and CDR2 from the germline V gene are MNHEY and SVGAGI. The CDR3 protein is CASTGQQGLGNTIYF. For the CDR3, the DNA is TGTGCCAGCACCGGGCAACAGGGACTGGGAAACACCATATATTTT.

The J gene is TRBJ2-3, the V gene TRBV7-2; a possible D gene is TRBD2 (6 bases). This CDR3 contains 13 residues. Germline assignment: CDR1 SGHTA and CDR2 FQGNSA. V shed 3 bases and J shed 5 bases, with 9 bases lying between them. The CDR3 DNA reads TGTGCCAGCAGCTTCCACGGGGGAGATACGCAGTATTTT. This encodes CASSFHGGDTQYF.